The T cell receptor beta chain described here comes from a study of OX40 agonist ivuxolimab in advanced cancers. For the wider study: Ivuxolimab was a fully human IgG2 agonistic monoclonal antibody targeting the costimulatory receptor OX40 (CD134). Intravenous ivuxolimab was administered to patients every 2 weeks at six dose levels: 0.01, 0.1, 0.3, 1.5, 3 and 10 mg/kg. Of the roughly 51 patients in dose escalation, some 19 had hepatocellular carcinoma, about 15 had melanoma, 9 had renal cell carcinoma and 9 had head and neck cancer. A male proportion of nearly 85% and a mean age of 60 years, ranging from roughly 20 to 80, were recorded for the dose-escalation cohort. Patients were allowed to have had prior anti-PD-1, anti-PD-L1 or anti-CTLA-4 therapy, and approximately 37% of the dose-escalation patients had been treated with checkpoint inhibitors. Partial responses occurred in three dose-escalation patients, of whom one had hepatocellular carcinoma and two had cutaneous melanoma. Peripheral TCRbeta sequencing aimed to test whether ivuxolimab altered TCR sequence diversity and caused clonal T-cell expansion. The paper reports the monotherapy dose-escalation portion (N of about 50 patients) of the phase I ivuxolimab trial. Broad study findings and their caveats: At doses of 0.1 to 3.0 mg/kg, clonal expansion of both CD4+ and CD8+ T cells in blood was seen between baseline and week 6. Low levels of normalized T-cell clonal expansion were also seen in some patients who did not respond. In partial responders in the 0.1-3.0 mg/kg groups, normalized peripheral clonal expansion was found to be among the lowest, especially among CD8+ T cells. After ivuxolimab, expanded clones were on average more numerous among CD8+ T cells than among CD4+ T cells. Antigen specificity was not determined for the clonally expanded peripheral T cells.

Patients with autoimmune disease history or receiving systemic immunosuppression were excluded from the trial. Peripheral blood for TCR sequencing was collected from all dose cohorts at baseline, on cycle 4 day 1, and on cycle 7 day 1. The samples were taken from a phase I, first-in-human, multicenter, open-label dose-escalation trial of ivuxolimab. Adults with locally advanced or metastatic melanoma, renal cell carcinoma, hepatocellular carcinoma or head and neck squamous cell carcinoma were enrolled in the trial. Before TCR sequencing, CD4+ T cells and CD8+ T cells from peripheral blood were sorted into separate populations. On this clone: Its antigen specificity is not known. Per-base qualities were not stored, and no clone one base away is much larger.

Genomic DNA was isolated from the sorted cells so that the TCRbeta CDR3 region could be sequenced. The immunoSEQ Assay was used for sequencing of TCRbeta CDR3 regions. What TCRdb holds here is the immuneACCESS table cut down to in-frame rearrangements. Part of the clones is not present; checked against another copy, under half of the missing clones reflect an unresolved V gene, and the others are unexplained. The sample table shows roughly 15,000 clones, and roughly 78% are seen once. Of the sample, 2% to 2.5% is held by the ten largest clones. CDR1 and CDR2 were assigned from the germline V gene (reference sequence) as LNHDA and SQIVND. Trimming accounts for 4 bases at V and 5 bases at J, while the number of junction bases matched to no gene is 11. The CDR3 numbers 17 residues from cysteine through phenylalanine. The read is trimmed to its CDR3 DNA, 51 bases read in frame from base 1.

Recombination linked TRBV19 to TRBJ2-2; TRBD1 lines up with 9 middle nucleotides. The sample in question was CD4+ or CD8+ T cells sorted from blood, obtained in a trial of the OX40 agonist ivuxolimab. This clonotype originated in an adult with an advanced solid tumor such as melanoma, head and neck, liver or kidney cancer. CDR3 reads: CASSKPYRGRGTGELFF. The DNA sequence follows: TGTGCCAGTAGTAAACCTTACAGGGGGCGTGGGACCGGGGAGCTGTTTTTT.